The entry below gives a single TCR beta chain sequence along with its context. Mismatch with germline at one junction end may stem from a read error. Enrolled through a virtual design, the participants were between about 18 and 100 years of age and came from about two dozen US areas. What the recovered Cohort 3 donors had was two negative PCRs, clearance, or symptom resolution. This entry belongs to a study of blood T cell repertoires in COVID-19. Study-wide background: T cells, B-cell-depleted T cells, or PBMCs provided the cDNA or gDNA that served as material.

In the authors' methods: Using reference gene primer amplification, nucleated cell counts were estimated. Assay: immunoSEQ multiplex PCR; the TCRdb copy retains only in-frame clones and omits some. D and trimming were read from the DNA, whereas the V and J calls and clone size are those reported in that table. The profile shows around 140,000 clones, about 90% of them singletons. The source is a man aged 55 to 70 who had recovered from COVID-19. The sequencing sample was made of PBMCs or T cells enriched from blood (not recorded which).

CDR3 bases: TGTGCCAGCAGGCCCGGCTACAGAGTCTCCCACGAGCAGTACTTC. Protein: CASRPGYRVSHEQYF. V gene TRBV6-6 combines with J gene TRBJ2-7; no reliable D call. Germline assignment: CDR1 MNHNY and CDR2 SVGAGI (reference sequence). The CDR3 covers 15 residues.